This passage covers 11 T cell receptor beta chains from one sample sequenced in a study of metastatic and nonmetastatic thyroid tumors. Ahead of thyroid surgery, no patient had received treatment of any kind. TCRdb reassembled clones from the PCR reads with MiXCR. The data show about 5,800 clones, approximately 18% seen once. The sequencing input was adjacent normal tissue. The receptors shown here come from a female donor with papillary thyroid cancer or a benign thyroid nodule (not recorded which). Some clones in this sample may be carry-over from other donors' samples.

With regard to this clone: One junction end disagrees with the germline gene, perhaps due to a read error. The chain combines TRBV7-7 with TRBJ2-3, with D possibly called TRBD1 or TRBD2 (5 bases each). This CDR3 has 13 amino acids. Germline CDR1 is SSHAT and CDR2 is FNYEAQ (reference sequence). The CDR3 coding sequence is TGTGCTAGCAGCCCAGAGGGGAAGGACACGCAGTATTTT. Its protein product is CASSPEGKDTQYF.

In its sample, this clone ranks as large. CDR3 sequence: CASRHRPRDRGYGYTF. CDR3 DNA sequence: TGTGCCAGCAGGCATCGCCCAAGAGACAGGGGCTATGGCTACACCTTC. The chain employs TRBV6-1 and TRBJ1-2; TRBD1 agrees at 8 bases. V was clipped by 6 bases and J by 4 bases; unmatched bases: 13. Germline-derived CDR1 and CDR2 are MNHNS and SASEGT. CDR3 length equals 16 residues.

The J gene is TRBJ2-7, the V gene TRBV20-1; 7 bases line up with TRBD1. Looked up from germline, CDR1 is DFQATT and CDR2 is SNEGSKA (reference sequence). The CDR3 sequence is 14 residues long. The junction had 17 bases not matched to a gene; V was cut back by 5 bases and J by 10 bases. In nucleotides, the CDR3 is TGCAGTGCTCAGGTTATGACAGGGACCTACTATCAGTACTTC. Its protein is CSAQVMTGTYYQYF.

The rearrangement uses TRBV11-1 and TRBJ2-3, with TRBD2 as a possible D gene (5 bases). Deletions cut 5 bases from V and 7 bases from J, with 22 bases between. Germline V CDR1 and CDR2: SGHAT, FQDESV (reference sequence). This CDR3 contains 16 residues. The CDR3 bases are TGTGCCAGCAGCCTACCCACTAGGTGGTGGCGAAATACGCAGTATTTT. This sequence encodes CASSLPTRWWRNTQYF.

This clone has a single count. V is TRBV11-3 and J is TRBJ2-5; weak D call: TRBD1 (5 bases). Germline-derived CDR1 and CDR2 are SGHNT and YENEEA. CDR3 length equals 16 residues. V lost 5 bases, J lost 4 bases, and 20 bases lay in between. The CDR3 protein is CASSARTGMVGETQYF. The CDR3 DNA reads TGTGCCAGCAGCGCCCGAACAGGTATGGTCGGAGAGACCCAGTACTTC.

In its sample, this clone was seen many times. Other DNA sequences in this sample translate to the same CDR3. This chain joins TRBV27 and TRBJ2-2, with a possible D match to TRBD2 (5 bases). V lost 1 base, J lost 1 base, and 7 bases lay in between. The CDR3 extends over 15 amino acids. CDR1 and CDR2 (germline): MNHEY, SMNVEV (reference sequence). The DNA of the CDR3 is TGTGCCAGCAGTTTATGGGCGGGGAACACCGGGGAGCTGTTTTTT. This gives the protein CASSLWAGNTGELFF.

The chain uses TRBV19 and TRBJ2-7; 15 nucleotides match TRBD2. The CDR3 is 18 amino acids. The germline gives CDR1 LNHDA, CDR2 SQIVND (reference sequence). The V and J ends lost 5 bases and 2 bases, in that order; junction bases with no gene match: 10. In DNA, the CDR3 is TGTGCCAGTAGTTTCTCTGGGACTAGCGGGGGGACACCCTACGAGCAGTACTTC. Protein sequence: CASSFSGTSGGTPYEQYF.

This clone was detected a few times. This chain joins TRBV7-3 and TRBJ1-4; D remains ambiguous. The CDR3 loop spans 15 amino acids. Trimming took 2 bases from V and 8 from J, leaving 15 bases between them. Germline CDR1 SGHTA, CDR2 FQGTGA. The CDR3 loop reads CASSLGPGTGEKLFF. The CDR3 DNA reads as TGTGCCAGCAGCTTAGGGCCGGGAACGGGGGAAAAACTGTTTTTT.

This clone ranks as large. The gene calls are TRBV27 and TRBJ2-7; D may be TRBD2 (5 bases). V lost 6 bases, J lost 0 bases, and 15 bases lay in between. The CDR3 length is 15 residues. Germline CDR1 MNHEY, CDR2 SMNVEV (reference sequence). DNA for the CDR3: TGTGCCAGCAGCCGCCCGGGGAACCCCTCCTACGAGCAGTACTTC. This sequence encodes CASSRPGNPSYEQYF.

With respect to this clone: One junction end disagrees with the germline gene, perhaps due to a read error. The V and J genes are TRBV6-1 and TRBJ2-7; a weak D match, TRBD2 (5 bases). CDR3 length: 16 residues. Germline assignment: CDR1 MNHNS and CDR2 SASEGT. The CDR3 DNA follows: TGTGCCAGCAGTGCCCACCGGTGGGATGGGAGCCACGAGCGGTACTTC. Translation: CASSAHRWDGSHERYF.

The J gene is TRBJ2-3, the V gene TRBV2; D possibly corresponds to TRBD2 (6 bases). This CDR3 has 14 amino acids. Germline lookup yields CDR1 SNHLY and CDR2 FYNNEI. V was cut by 7 bases and J by 3 bases, with 14 bases left in between. The CDR3 is CASNESGGTDTQYF. In nucleotides, the CDR3 is TGTGCCAGCAACGAGTCTGGGGGGACAGATACGCAGTATTTT.